This entry lists 5 T cell receptor beta chains sequenced from one sample in a study of T-cell memory formation after mild COVID-19. MiXCR was run by TCRdb on the 5' RACE reads, yielding one entry per CDR3 protein. The sample yields a few hundred thousand distinct CDR3 sequences, under 30% seen once. Sequencing used PBMCs or a T cell subset sorted from them (not recorded which). These receptors all come from an adult woman who had mild COVID-19 (a few samples of this study predate the infection). Cell type and time point are not known.

This clonotype was detected only once. CDR3 DNA sequence: TGTGCCAGCAGCGCGCGACTAGCGGGAGGGCGCGTGGGCACCGGGGAGCTGTTTTTT. Its translation: CASSARLAGGRVGTGELFF. This chain links TRBV12-1 with TRBJ2-2; TRBD2, the D gene given by the table, was not confirmed from the DNA. TRBV12-1 is shown as a pseudogene. The CDR3 sequence is 19 residues long.

The V call is TRBV20-1, the J call TRBJ1-1, with 12 bases identical to TRBD1. The CDR3 totals 15 residues. Unmatched junction bases numbered 7, after V lost 5 bases and J lost 3 bases. Germline V CDR1 and CDR2: DFQATT, SNEGSKA (reference sequence). CDR3 sequence (DNA): TGCAGTGCTTGGGACAGGGGGCGCGTGGACACTGAAGCTTTCTTT. This gives the protein CSAWDRGRVDTEAFF.

This rearrangement joins TRBV4-2 to TRBJ1-1, with D possibly being TRBD1 (5 bases). This CDR3 region has 14 residues. V lost 4 bases to trimming and J lost 4 bases, with 13 bases between them. Germline-derived CDR1 and CDR2 are LGHNA and YNFKEQ. The chain's CDR3 is CASSPRGVSTEAFF. In DNA form, the CDR3 reads TGTGCCAGCAGCCCCCGAGGGGTTAGCACTGAAGCTTTCTTT.

This clonotype was seen only a few times. The V and J genes are TRBV9 and TRBJ1-5; D is unclear. V lost 0 bases and J 6 bases, leaving 13 bases between the germline ends. CDR1 and CDR2 (germline): SGDLS, YYNGEE. The CDR3 runs to 15 residues. CDR3 DNA sequence: TGTGCCAGCAGCGTAGTAGTAGTCGGCCGTCAGCCCCAGCATTTT. It codes for CASSVVVVGRQPQHF.

The chain is built from TRBV7-9 and TRBJ2-5; 9 bases line up with TRBD1. V trimming: 4 bases; J trimming: 2 bases; junction bases outside the gene matches: 14. Germline CDR1 reads SEHNR; CDR2 reads FQNEAQ (reference sequence). This CDR3 is 18 amino acids long. CDR3 sequence: CASSSGLGTGRSQETQYF. CDR3 DNA sequence: TGTGCCAGCAGCTCCGGGCTCGGGACAGGGAGATCACAAGAGACCCAGTACTTC.